This T cell receptor (beta chain) was documented in a study of shared clonotypes between healthy human individuals. This CDR3 comprises 16 residues. Per the germline V gene, CDR1 is SGHAT and CDR2 is FQDESV (reference sequence). The V and J ends lost 3 bases and 5 bases respectively, with 19 bases between them. Profiled with immunoSEQ multiplex PCR; TCRdb holds only in-frame clones, not every one. This table has some 2,500,000 clones, 80% to 95% appearing once. This receptor was obtained from a man aged 18 to 30 in good health. Some clones in this sample may be carry-over from other donors' samples. Sample: naive CD4+ T cells from PBMCs. Specified subset: CD45RA+ positively selected. V gene TRBV11-1 combines with J gene TRBJ2-5; TRBD2 might be the D (7 bases). The CDR3 DNA follows: TGTGCCAGCAGCTTCCGAGGGGGGAGGGCCGAGGAGACCCAGTACTTC. Amino acids: CASSFRGGRAEETQYF.